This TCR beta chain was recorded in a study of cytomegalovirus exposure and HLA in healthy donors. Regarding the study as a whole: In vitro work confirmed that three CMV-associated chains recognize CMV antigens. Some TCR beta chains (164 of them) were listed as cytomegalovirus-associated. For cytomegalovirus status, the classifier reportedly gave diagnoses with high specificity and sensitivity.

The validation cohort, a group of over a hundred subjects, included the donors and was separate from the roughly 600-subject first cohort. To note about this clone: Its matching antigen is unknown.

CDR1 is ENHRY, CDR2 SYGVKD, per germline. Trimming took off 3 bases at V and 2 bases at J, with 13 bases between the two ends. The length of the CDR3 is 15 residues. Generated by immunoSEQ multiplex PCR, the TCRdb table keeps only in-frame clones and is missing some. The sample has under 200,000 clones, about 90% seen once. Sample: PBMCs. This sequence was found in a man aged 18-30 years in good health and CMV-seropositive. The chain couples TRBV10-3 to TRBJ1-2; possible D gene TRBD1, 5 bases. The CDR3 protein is CAISEAQAVNYGYTF. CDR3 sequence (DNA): TGTGCCATCAGTGAAGCACAGGCCGTAAACTATGGCTACACCTTC.